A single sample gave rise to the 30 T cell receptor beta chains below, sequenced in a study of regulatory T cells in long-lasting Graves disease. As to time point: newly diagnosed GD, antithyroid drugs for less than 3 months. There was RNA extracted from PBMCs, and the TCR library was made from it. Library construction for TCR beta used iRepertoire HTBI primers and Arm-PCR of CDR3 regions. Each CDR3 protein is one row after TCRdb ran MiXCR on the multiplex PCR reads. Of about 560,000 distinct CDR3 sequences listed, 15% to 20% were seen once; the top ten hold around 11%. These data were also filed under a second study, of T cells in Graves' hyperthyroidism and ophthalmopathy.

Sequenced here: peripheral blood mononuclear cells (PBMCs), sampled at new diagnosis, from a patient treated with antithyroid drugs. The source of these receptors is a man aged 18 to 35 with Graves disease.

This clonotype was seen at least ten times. The CDR3 DNA sequence: TGTGCCAGCAGGGTATTCCAGGGGGCCGGGGCTTTCTTT. Translation: CASRVFQGAGAFF. This chain connects TRBV6-1 to TRBJ1-1, with 8 positions matching TRBD1. The CDR3 length is 13 residues. In germline, CDR1 is MNHNS, CDR2 SASEGT. The J segment lost 11 bases and the V segment lost 6 bases, leaving 11 bases of the junction unmatched.

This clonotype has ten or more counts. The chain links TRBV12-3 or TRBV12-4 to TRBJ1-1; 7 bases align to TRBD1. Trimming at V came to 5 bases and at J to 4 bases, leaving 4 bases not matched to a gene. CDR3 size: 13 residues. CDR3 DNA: TGTGCCAGCAGTGAACACAGGGGCACTGAAGCTTTCTTT. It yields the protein CASSEHRGTEAFF.

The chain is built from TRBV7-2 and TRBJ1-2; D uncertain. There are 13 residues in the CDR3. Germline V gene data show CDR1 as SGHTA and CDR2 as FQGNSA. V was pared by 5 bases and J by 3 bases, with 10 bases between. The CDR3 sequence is CASSPLTYYGYTF. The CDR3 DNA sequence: TGTGCCAGCAGCCCACTCACGTACTATGGCTACACCTTC.

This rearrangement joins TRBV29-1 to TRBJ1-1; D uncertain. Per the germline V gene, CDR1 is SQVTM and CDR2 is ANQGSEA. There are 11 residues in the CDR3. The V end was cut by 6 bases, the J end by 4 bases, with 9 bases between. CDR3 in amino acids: CSVRLGTEAFF. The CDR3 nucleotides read TGCAGCGTCCGTCTGGGCACTGAAGCTTTCTTT.

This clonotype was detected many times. This CDR3 reads CASSKGRETQYF. The CDR3 DNA reads as TGTGCCAGCAGCAAAGGGCGAGAGACCCAGTACTTC. The chain uses TRBV11-3 and TRBJ2-5; D gene unclear. This CDR3 has 12 residues. Looked up from germline, CDR1 is SGHNT and CDR2 is YENEEA. V gave up 5 bases and J gave up 4 bases, with 8 bases separating them.

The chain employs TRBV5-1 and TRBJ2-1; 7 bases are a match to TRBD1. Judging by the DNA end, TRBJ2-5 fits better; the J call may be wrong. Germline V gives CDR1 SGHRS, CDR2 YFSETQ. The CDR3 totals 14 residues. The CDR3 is CASSSNDRAETQYF. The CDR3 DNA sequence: TGCGCCAGCAGCTCGAACGACAGGGCAGAGACCCAGTACTTC.

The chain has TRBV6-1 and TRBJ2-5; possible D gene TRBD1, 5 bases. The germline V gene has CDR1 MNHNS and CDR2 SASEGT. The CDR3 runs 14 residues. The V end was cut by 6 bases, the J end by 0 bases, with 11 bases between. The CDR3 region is CASSIDSYQETQYF. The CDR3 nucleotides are TGTGCCAGCAGCATCGACAGCTACCAAGAGACCCAGTACTTC.

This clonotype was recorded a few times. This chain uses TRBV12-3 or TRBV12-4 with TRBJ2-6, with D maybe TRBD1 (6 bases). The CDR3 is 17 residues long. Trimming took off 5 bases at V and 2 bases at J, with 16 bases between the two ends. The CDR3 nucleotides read TGTGCCAGCAGTACGACGACAGGTGCGGCTGGGGCCAACGTCCTGACTTTC. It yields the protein CASSTTTGAAGANVLTF.

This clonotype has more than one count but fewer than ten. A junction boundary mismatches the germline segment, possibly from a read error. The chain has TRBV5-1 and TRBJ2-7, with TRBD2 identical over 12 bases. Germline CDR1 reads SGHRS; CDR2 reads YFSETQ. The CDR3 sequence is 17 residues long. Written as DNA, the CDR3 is TGTGCCAGCAGCTTGGCTAGCGGGAGGGCCAGAGAGAACGAGCAGTACTTC. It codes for CASSLASGRARENEQYF.

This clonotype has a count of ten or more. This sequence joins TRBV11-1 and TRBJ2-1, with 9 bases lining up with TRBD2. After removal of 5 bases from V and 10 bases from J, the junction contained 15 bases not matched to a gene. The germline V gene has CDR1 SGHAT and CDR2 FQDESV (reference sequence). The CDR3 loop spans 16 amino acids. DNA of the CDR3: TGTGCCAGCAGCCTCCGGCCCGGCGGGAGGGCCTTGGAGCAGTTCTTC. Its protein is CASSLRPGGRALEQFF.

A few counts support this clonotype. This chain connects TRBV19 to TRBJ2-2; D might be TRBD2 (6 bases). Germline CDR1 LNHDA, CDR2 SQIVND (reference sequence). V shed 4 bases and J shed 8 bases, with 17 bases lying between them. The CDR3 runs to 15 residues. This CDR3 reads CASSTRRGQGGELFF. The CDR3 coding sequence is TGTGCCAGTAGTACCAGGAGGGGCCAGGGTGGGGAGCTGTTTTTT.

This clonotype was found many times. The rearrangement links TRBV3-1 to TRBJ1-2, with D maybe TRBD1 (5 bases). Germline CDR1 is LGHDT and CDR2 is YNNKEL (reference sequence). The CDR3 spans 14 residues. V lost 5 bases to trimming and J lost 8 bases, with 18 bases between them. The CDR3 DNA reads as TGTGCCAGCAGCTACAGGCGGGGGTCAGAGGGCTACACCTTC. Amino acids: CASSYRRGSEGYTF.

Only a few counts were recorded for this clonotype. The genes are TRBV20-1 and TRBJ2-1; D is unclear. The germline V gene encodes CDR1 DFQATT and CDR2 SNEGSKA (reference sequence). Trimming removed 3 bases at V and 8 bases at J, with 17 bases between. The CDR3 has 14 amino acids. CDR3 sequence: CSASHISRSDEQFF. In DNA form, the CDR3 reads TGCAGTGCTAGCCACATCTCTAGGAGCGATGAGCAGTTCTTC.

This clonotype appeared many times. The CDR3: CASSYTRGLGRYEQYF. The CDR3 nucleotides are TGTGCCAGCAGTTACACCAGGGGGCTGGGGAGGTACGAGCAGTACTTC. The chain is built from TRBV6-5 and TRBJ2-7, with 8 bases identical to TRBD1. The CDR3 loop spans 16 amino acids. Germline V CDR1 and CDR2: MNHEY, SVGAGI. V lost 2 bases to trimming and J lost 4 bases; unmatched junction nucleotides: 10.

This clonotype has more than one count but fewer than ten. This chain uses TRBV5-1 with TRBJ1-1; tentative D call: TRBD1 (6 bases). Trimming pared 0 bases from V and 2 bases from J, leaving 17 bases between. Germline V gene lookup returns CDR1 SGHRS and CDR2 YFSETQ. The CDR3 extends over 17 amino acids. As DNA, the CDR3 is TGCGCCAGCAGCTTGGGGGGAGCGGGACATATTAACACTGAAGCTTTCTTT. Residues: CASSLGGAGHINTEAFF.

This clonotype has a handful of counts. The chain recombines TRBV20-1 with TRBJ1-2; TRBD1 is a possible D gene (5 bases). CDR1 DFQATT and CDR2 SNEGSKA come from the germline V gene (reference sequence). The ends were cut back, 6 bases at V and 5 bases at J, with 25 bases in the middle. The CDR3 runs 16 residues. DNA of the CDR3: TGCAGTGCCGAGGGGCAGGGTAGAGGAGACGGGTATGGCTACACCTTC. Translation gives CSAEGQGRGDGYGYTF.

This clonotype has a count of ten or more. As DNA, the CDR3 is TGTGCCAGCAGCCAAGGCCCGGACAGGGGGGGGCAGTACTTC. Translating gives CASSQGPDRGGQYF. The genes are TRBV3-1 and TRBJ2-7; 10 nucleotides align to TRBD1. The germline V gene encodes CDR1 LGHDT and CDR2 YNNKEL (reference sequence). The CDR3 is 14 residues long. V was clipped by 1 base and J by 9 bases; unmatched bases: 6.

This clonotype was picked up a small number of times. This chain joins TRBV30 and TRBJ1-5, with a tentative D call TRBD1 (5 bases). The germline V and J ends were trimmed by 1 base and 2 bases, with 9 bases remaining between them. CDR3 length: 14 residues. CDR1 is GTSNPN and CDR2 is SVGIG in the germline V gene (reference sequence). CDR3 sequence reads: CAWSEGVGNQPQHF. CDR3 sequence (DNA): TGTGCCTGGAGTGAAGGGGTGGGCAATCAGCCCCAGCATTTT.

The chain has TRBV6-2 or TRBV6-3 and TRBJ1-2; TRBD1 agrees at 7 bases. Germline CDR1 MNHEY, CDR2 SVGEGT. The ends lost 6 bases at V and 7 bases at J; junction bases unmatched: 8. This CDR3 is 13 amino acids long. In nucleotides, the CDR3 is TGTGCCAGCAGGACAGGGCTACTGGTTGGCTACACCTTC. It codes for CASRTGLLVGYTF.

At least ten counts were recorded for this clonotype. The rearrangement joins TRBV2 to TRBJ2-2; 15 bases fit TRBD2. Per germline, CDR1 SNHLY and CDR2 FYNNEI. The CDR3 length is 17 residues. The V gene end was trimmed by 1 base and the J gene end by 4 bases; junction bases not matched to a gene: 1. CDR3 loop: CASSEGTSGRGTGELFF. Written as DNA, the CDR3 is TGTGCCAGCAGTGAAGGGACTAGCGGGAGGGGCACCGGGGAGCTGTTTTTT.

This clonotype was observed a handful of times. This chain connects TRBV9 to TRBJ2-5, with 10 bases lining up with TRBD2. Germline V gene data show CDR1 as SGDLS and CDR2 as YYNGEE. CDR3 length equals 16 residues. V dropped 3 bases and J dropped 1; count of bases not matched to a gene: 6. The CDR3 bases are TGTGCCAGCAGCGCCGGACTAGCGGCCGTCCAAGAGACCCAGTACTTC. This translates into CASSAGLAAVQETQYF.

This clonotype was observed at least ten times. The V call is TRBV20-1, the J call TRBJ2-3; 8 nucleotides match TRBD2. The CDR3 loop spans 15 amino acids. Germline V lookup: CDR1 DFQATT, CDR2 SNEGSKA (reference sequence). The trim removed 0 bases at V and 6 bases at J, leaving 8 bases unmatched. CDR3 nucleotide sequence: TGCAGTGCTAGAGAAGCGGGGGCTTACCGGGATACGCAGTATTTT. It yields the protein CSAREAGAYRDTQYF.

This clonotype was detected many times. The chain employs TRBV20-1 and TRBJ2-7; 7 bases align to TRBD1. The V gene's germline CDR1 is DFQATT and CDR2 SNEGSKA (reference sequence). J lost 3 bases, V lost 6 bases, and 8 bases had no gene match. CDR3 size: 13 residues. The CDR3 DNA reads TGCAGTGCCTTAGCCGGGACAGTCTACGAGCAGTACTTC. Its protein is CSALAGTVYEQYF.

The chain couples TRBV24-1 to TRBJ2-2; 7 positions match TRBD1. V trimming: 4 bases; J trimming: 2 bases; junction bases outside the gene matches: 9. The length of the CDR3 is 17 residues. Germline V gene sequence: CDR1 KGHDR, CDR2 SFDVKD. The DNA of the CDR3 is TGTGCCACCAGTGAGTCACCGGGACAGACTAACACCGGGGAGCTGTTTTTT. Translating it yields CATSESPGQTNTGELFF.

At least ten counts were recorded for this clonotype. The CDR3 is CASTPGTATYEQYF. The CDR3 region has the DNA TGTGCCAGTACCCCCGGGACTGCGACCTACGAGCAGTACTTC. The chain uses TRBV19 and TRBJ2-7; D is possibly TRBD2 (6 bases). In germline, CDR1 is LNHDA, CDR2 SQIVND (reference sequence). Trimming took off 7 bases at V and 2 bases at J, with 15 bases between the two ends. CDR3 length: 14 residues.

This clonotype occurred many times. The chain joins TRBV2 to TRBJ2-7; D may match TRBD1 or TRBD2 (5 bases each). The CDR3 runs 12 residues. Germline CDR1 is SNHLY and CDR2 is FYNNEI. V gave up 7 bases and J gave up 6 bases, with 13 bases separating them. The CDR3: CASNRDAGEQYF. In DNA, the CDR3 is TGTGCCAGCAACCGGGACGCAGGCGAGCAGTACTTC.

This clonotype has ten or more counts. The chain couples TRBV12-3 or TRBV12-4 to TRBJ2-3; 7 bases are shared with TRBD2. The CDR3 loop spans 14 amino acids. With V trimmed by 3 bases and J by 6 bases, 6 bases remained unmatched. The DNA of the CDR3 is TGTGCCAGCAGTTTGAGCGGGGTGTTTGATACGCAGTATTTT. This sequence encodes CASSLSGVFDTQYF.

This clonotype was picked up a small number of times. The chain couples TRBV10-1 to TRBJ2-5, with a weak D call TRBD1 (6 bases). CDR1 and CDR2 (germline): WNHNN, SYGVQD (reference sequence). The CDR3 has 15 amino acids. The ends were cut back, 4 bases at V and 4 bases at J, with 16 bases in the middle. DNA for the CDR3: TGCGCCAGCAGTGGAGCAGGGGTGGGTTTAGAGACCCAGTACTTC. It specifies CASSGAGVGLETQYF.

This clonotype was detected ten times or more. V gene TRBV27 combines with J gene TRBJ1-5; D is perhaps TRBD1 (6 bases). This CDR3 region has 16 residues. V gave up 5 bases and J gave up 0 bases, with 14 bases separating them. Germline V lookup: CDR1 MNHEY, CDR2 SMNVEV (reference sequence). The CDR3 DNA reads TGTGCCAGCAGTCGCACAGGGACGTATAGCAATCAGCCCCAGCATTTT. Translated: CASSRTGTYSNQPQHF.

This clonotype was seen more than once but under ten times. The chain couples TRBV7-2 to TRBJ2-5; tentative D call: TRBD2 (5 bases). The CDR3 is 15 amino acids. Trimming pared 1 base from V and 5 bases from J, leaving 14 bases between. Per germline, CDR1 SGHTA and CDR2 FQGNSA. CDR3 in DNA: TGTGCCAGCAGCTTAGAACCCCGGGGTGGGGAGACCCAGTACTTC. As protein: CASSLEPRGGETQYF.